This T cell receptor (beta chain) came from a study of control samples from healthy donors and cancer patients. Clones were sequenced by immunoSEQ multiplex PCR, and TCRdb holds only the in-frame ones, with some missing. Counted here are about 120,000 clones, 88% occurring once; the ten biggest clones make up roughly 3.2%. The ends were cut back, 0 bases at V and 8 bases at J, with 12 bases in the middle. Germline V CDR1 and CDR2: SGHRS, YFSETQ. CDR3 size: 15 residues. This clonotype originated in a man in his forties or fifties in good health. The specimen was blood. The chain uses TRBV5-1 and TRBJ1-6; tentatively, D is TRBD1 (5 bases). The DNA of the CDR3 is TGCGCCAGCAGCTTGGCCGGGACCAAAGATTCACCCCTCCACTTT. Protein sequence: CASSLAGTKDSPLHF.